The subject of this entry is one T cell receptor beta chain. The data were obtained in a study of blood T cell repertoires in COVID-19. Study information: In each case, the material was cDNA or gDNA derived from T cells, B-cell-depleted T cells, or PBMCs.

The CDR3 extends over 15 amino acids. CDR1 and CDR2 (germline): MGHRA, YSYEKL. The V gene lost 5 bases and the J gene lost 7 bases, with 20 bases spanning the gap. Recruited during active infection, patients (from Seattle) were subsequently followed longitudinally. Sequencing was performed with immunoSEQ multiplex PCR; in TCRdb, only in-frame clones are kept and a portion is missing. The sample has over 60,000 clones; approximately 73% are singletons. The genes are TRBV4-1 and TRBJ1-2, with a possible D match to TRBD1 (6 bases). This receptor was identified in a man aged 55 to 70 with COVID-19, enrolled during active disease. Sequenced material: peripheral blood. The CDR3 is CASSGESQGAFGYTF. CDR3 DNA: TGCGCCAGCAGCGGAGAATCACAGGGTGCATTTGGCTACACCTTC.